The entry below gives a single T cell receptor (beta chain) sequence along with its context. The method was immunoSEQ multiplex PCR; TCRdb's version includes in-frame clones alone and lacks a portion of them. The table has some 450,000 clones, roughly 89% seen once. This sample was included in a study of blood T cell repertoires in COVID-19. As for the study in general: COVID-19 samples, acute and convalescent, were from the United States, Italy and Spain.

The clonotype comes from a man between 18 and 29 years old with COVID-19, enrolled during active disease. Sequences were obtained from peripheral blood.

CDR3 in DNA: TGTGCCAGCAGTCTTAGCGGGACGGGCAATGAAAAACTGTTTTTT. This translates into CASSLSGTGNEKLFF. V gene TRBV5-4 combines with J gene TRBJ1-4; weak D call: TRBD1 (5 bases). Trimming took off 5 bases at V and 5 bases at J, with 16 bases between the two ends. Germline CDR1 reads SGHNT; CDR2 reads YYREEE (reference sequence). The CDR3 is 15 amino acids.